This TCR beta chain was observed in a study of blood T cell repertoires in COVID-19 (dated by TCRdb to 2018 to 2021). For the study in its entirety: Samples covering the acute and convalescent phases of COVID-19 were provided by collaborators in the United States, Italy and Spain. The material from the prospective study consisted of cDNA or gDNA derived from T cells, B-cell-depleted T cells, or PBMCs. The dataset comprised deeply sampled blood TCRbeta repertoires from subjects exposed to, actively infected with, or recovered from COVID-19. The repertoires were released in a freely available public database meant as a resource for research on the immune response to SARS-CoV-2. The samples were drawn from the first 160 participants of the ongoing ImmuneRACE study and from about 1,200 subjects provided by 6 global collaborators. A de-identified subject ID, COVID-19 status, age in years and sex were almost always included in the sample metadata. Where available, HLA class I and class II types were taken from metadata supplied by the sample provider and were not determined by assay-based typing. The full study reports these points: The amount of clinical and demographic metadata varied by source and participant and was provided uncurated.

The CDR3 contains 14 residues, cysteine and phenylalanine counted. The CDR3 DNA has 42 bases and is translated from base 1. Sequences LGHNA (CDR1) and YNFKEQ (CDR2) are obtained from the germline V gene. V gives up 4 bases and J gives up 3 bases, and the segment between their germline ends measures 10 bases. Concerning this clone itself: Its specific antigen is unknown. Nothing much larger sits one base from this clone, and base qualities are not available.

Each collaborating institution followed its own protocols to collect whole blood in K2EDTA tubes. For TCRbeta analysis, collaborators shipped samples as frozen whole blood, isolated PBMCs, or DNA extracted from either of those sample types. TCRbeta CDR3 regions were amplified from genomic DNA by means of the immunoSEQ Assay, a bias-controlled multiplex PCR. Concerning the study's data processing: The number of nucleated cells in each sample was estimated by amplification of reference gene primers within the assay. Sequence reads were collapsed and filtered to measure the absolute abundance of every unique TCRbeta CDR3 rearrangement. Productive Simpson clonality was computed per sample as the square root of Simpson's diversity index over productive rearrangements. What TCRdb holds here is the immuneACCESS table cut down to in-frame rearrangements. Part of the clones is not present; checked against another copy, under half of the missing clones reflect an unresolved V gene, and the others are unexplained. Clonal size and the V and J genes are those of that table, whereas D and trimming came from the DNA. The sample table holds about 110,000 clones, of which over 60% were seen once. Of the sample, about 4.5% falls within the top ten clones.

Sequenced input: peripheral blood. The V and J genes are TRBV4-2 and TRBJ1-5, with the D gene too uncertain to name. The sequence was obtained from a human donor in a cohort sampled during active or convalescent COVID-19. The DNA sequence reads TGTGCCAGCAGCCCTACAGAGTTCAATCAGCCCCAGCATTTT. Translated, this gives CASSPTEFNQPQHF.